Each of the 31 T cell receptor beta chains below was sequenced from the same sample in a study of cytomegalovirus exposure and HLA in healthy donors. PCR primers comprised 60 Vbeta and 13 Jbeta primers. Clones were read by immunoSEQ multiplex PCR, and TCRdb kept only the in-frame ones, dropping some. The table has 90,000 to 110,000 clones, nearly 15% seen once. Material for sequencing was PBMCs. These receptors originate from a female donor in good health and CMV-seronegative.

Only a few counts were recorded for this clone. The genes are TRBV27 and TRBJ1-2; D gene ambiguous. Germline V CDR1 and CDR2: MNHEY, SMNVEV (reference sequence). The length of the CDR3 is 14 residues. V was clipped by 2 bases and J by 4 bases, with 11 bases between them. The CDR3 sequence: CASSLKWAGYGYTF. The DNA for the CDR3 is TGTGCCAGCAGTTTAAAGTGGGCGGGCTATGGCTACACCTTC.

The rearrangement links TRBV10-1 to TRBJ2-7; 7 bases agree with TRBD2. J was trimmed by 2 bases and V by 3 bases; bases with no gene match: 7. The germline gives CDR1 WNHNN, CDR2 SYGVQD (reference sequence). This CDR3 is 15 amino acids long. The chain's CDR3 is CASSDKRELPYEQYF. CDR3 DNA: TGCGCCAGCAGTGATAAGCGGGAATTACCCTACGAGCAGTACTTC.

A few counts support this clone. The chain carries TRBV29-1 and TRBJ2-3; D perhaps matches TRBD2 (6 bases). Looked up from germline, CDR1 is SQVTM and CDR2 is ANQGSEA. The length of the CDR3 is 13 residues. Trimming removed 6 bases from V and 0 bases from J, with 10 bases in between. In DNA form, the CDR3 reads TGCAGCGTCATCGGGGGAAGCACAGATACGCAGTATTTT. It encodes CSVIGGSTDTQYF.

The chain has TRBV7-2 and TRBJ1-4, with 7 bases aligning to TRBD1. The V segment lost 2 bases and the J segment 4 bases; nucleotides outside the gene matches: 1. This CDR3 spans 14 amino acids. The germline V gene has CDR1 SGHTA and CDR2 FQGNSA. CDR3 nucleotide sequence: TGTGCCAGCAGCTTAAGGGACAGTAATGAAAAACTGTTTTTT. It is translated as CASSLRDSNEKLFF.

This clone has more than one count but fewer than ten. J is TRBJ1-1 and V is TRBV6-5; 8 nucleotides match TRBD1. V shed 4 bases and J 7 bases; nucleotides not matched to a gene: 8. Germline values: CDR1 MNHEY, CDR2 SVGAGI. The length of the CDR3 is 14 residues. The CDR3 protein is CASSSYRGRDEAFF. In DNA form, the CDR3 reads TGTGCCAGCAGTTCCTACAGGGGGAGGGATGAAGCTTTCTTT.

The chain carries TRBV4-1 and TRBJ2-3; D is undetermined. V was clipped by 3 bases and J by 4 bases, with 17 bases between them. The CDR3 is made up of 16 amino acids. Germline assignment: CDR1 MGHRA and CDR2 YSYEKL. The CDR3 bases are TGCGCCAGCAGCCACCGCCCGATACGTCAGTCAGATACGCAGTATTTT. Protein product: CASSHRPIRQSDTQYF.

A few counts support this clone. CDR3 in DNA: TGTGCCGTCGGGGCGGGAGATTACAATGAGCAGTTCTTC. This encodes CAVGAGDYNEQFF. V gene TRBV28 combines with J gene TRBJ2-1; 7 bases line up with TRBD2. The V gene end was trimmed by 11 bases and the J gene end by 4 bases; junction bases not matched to a gene: 8. This CDR3 has 13 amino acids. Germline CDR1 MDHEN, CDR2 SYDVKM.

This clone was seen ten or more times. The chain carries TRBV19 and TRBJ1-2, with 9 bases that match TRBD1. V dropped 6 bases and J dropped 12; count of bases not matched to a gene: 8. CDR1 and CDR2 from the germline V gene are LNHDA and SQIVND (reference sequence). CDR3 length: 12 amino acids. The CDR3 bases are TGTGCCAGTAGATTCGGACAGGGGATGGACACCTTC. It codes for CASRFGQGMDTF.

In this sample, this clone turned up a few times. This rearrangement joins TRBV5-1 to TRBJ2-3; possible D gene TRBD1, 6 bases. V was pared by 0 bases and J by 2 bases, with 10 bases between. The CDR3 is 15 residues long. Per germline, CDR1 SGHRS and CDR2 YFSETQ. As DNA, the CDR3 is TGCGCCAGCAGCTTGGGACAGGCCTTCACAGATACGCAGTATTTT. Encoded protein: CASSLGQAFTDTQYF.

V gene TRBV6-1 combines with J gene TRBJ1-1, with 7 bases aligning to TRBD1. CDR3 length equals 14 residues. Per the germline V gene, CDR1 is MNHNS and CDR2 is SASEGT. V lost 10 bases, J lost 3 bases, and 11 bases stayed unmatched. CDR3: CATKDRVSDTEAFF. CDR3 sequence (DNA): TGTGCCACCAAAGACAGGGTGAGTGACACTGAAGCTTTCTTT.

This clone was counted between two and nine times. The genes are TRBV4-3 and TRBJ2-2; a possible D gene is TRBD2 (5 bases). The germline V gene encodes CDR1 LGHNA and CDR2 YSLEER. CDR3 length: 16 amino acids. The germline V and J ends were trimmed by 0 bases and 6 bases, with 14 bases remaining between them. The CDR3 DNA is TGCGCCAGCAGCCAAGATCATTATGGAGGAGCCGGGGAGCTGTTTTTT. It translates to CASSQDHYGGAGELFF.

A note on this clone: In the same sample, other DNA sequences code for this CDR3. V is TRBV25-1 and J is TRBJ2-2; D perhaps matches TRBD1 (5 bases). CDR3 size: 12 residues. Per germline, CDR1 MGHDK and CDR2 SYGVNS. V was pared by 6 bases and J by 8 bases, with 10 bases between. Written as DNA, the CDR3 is TGTGCCAGCAGGCAGACAGCAGGGGAGCTGTTTTTT. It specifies CASRQTAGELFF.

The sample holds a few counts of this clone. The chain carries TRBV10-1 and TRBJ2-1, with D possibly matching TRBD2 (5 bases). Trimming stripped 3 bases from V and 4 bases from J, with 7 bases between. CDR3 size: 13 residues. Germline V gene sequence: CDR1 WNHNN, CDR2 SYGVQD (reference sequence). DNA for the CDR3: TGCGCCAGCAGTGAACTAGTGTACAATGAGCAGTTCTTC. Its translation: CASSELVYNEQFF.

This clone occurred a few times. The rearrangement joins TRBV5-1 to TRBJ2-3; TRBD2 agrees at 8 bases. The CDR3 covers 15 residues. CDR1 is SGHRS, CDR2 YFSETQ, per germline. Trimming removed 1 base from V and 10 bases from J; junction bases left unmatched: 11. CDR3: CASSLIAGSYGAQYF. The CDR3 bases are TGCGCCAGCAGCTTGATAGCGGGGAGCTATGGGGCGCAGTATTTT.

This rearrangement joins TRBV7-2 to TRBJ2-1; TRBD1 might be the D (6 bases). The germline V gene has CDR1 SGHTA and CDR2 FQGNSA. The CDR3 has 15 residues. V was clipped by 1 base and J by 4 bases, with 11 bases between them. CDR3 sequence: CASSLDRVSYNEQFF. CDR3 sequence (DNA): TGTGCCAGCAGCTTAGACAGGGTCTCGTACAATGAGCAGTTCTTC.

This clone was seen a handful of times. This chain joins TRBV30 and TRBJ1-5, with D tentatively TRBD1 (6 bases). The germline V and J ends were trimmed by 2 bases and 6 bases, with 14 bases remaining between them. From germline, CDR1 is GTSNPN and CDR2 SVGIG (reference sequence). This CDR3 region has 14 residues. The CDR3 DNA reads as TGTGCCTGGAGTCAGGGACAAGAAGGTCAGCCCCAGCATTTT. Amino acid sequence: CAWSQGQEGQPQHF. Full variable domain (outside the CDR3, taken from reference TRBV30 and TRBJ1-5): SQTIHQWPATLVQPVGSPLSLECTVEGTSNPNLYWYRQAAGRGLQLLFYSVGIGQISSEVPQNLSASRPQDRQFILSSKKLLLSDSGFYLCAWSQGQEGQPQHFGDGTRLSIL.

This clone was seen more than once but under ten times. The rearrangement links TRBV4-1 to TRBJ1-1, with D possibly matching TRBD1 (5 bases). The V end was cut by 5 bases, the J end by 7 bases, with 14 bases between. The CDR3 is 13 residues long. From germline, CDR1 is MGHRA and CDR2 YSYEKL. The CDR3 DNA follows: TGCGCCAGCAGCTTCGACAGAAAGTATGAAGCTTTCTTT. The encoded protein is CASSFDRKYEAFF.

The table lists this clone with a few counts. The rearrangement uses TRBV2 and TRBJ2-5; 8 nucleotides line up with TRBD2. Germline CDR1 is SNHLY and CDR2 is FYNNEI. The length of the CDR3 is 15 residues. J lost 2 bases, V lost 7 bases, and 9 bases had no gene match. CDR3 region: CASTKGSGGQETQYF. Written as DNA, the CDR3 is TGTGCCAGCACAAAAGGAAGCGGGGGACAAGAGACCCAGTACTTC.

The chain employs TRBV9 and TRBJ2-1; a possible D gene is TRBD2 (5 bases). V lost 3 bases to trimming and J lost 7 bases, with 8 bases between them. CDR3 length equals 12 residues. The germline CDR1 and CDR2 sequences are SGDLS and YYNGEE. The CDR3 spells CASSGGLNEQFF. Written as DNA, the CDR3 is TGTGCCAGCAGCGGCGGGTTGAATGAGCAGTTCTTC.

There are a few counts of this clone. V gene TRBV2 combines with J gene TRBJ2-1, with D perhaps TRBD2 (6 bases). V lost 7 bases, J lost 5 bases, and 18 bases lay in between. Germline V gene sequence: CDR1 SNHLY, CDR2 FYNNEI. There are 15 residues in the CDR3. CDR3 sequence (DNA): TGTGCCAGCACTGCCCTCCAGCTAGCGAACAATGAGCAGTTCTTC. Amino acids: CASTALQLANNEQFF. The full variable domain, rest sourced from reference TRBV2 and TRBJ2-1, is EPEVTQTPSHQVTQMGQEVILRCVPISNHLYFYWYRQILGQKVEFLVSFYNNEISEKSEIFDDQFSVERPDGSNFTLKIRSTKLEDSAMYFCASTALQLANNEQFFGPGTRLTVL.

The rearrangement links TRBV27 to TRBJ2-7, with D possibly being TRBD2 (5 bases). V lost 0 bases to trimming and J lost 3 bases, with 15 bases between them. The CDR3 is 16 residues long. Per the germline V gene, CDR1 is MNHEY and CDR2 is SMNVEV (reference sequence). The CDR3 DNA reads TGTGCCAGCAGTTTATCGCGCTCCGGGAACTTCTACGAGCAGTACTTC. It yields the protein CASSLSRSGNFYEQYF.

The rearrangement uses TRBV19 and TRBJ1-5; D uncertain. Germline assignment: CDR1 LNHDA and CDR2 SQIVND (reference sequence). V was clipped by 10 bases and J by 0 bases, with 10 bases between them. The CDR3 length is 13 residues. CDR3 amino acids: CATCKHSNQPQHF. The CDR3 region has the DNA TGTGCCACCTGCAAACATAGCAATCAGCCCCAGCATTTT.

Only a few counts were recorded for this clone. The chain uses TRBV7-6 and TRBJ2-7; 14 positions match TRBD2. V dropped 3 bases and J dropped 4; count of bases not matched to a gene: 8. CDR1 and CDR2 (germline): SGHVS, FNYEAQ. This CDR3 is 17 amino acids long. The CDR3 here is CASSFSGTSGSPYEQYF. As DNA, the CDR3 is TGTGCCAGCAGCTTCTCCGGGACTAGCGGGAGTCCATACGAGCAGTACTTC.

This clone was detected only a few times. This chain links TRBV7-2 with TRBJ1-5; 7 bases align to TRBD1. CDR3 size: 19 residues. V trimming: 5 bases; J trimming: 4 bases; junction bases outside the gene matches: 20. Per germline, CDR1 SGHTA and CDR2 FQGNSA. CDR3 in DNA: TGTGCCAGCAGCCCCACCAGGGGGATAAGGGGAGGTGAAAATCAGCCCCAGCATTTT. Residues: CASSPTRGIRGGENQPQHF. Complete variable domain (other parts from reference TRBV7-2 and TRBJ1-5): GAGVSQSPSNKVTEKGKDVELRCDPISGHTALYWYRQSLGQGLEFLIYFQGNSAPDKSGLPSDRFSAERTGGSVSTLTIQRTQQEDSAVYLCASSPTRGIRGGENQPQHFGDGTRLSIL.

CDR3 in amino acids: CASAMETDYYGYTF. The CDR3 nucleotides read TGTGCCAGCGCGATGGAGACAGATTACTATGGCTACACCTTC. This chain connects TRBV2 to TRBJ1-2, with D possibly being TRBD1 (5 bases). There are 14 residues in the CDR3. Germline V lookup: CDR1 SNHLY, CDR2 FYNNEI. Trimming took 8 bases from V and 3 from J, leaving 16 bases between them.

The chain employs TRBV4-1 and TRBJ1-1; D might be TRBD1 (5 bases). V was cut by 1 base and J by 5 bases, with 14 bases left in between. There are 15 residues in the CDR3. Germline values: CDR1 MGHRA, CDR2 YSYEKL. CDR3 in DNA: TGCGCCAGCAGCCAAGGTCGGGGGATGGGAACTGAAGCTTTCTTT. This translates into CASSQGRGMGTEAFF.

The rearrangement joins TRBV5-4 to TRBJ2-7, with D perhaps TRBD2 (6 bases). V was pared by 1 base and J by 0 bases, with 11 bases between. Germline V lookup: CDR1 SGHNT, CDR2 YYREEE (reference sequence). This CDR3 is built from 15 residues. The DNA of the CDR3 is TGTGCCAGCAGCTTGTTCCGGGGGAACTCCTACGAGCAGTACTTC. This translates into CASSLFRGNSYEQYF.

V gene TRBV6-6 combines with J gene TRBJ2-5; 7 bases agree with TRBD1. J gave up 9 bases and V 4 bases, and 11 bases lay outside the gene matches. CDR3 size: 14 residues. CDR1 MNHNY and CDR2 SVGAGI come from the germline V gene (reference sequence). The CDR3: CASSSGTDKMAQYF. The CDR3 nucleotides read TGTGCCAGCAGTTCGGGGACAGATAAAATGGCCCAGTACTTC.

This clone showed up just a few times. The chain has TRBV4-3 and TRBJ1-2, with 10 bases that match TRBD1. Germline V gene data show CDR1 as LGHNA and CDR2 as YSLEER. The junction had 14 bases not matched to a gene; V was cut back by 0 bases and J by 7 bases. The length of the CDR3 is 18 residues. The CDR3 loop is CASSQDRGTGDVGRGYTF. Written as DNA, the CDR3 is TGCGCCAGCAGCCAAGATCGGGGGACAGGGGATGTTGGTCGTGGCTACACCTTC.

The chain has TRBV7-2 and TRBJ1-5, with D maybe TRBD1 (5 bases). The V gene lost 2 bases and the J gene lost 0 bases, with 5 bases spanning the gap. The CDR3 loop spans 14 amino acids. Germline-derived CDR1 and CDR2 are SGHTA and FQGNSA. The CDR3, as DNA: TGTGCCAGCAGCTTACAGGGTAGCAATCAGCCCCAGCATTTT. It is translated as CASSLQGSNQPQHF. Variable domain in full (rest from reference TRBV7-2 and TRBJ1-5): GAGVSQSPSNKVTEKGKDVELRCDPISGHTALYWYRQSLGQGLEFLIYFQGNSAPDKSGLPSDRFSAERTGGSVSTLTIQRTQQEDSAVYLCASSLQGSNQPQHFGDGTRLSIL.

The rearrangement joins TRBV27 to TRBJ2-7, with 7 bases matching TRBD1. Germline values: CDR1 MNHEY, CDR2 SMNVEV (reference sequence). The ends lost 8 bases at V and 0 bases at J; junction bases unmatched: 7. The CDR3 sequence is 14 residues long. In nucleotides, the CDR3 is TGTGCCAGCGCAATGAGACAGGGCTCCTACGAGCAGTACTTC. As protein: CASAMRQGSYEQYF.